The rows below give T cell receptor beta chains drawn from one sample of a study of OX40 agonist ivuxolimab in advanced cancers. TCRdb's copy holds only in-frame clones and misses some; the assay was immunoSEQ multiplex PCR. The sample shows fewer than 85,000 clones, about 92% of them seen only once. The sequenced sample was CD4+ or CD8+ T cells sorted from blood, obtained in a trial of the OX40 agonist ivuxolimab. The receptors shown here come from an adult with an advanced solid tumor such as melanoma, head and neck, liver or kidney cancer. Both conserved end residues are part of each CDR3. A D gene is named only where the DNA matches it firmly. Clone sizes are given selectively: once, few, many, or a class where the clone is expanded.

-	TRBV28	TRBJ2-5	-	TGTGCCACCCGGGGGGCCACTAGCGTCGGGATGGAGACCCAGTACTTC	CATRGATSVGMETQYF
TRBD2	TRBV9	TRBJ2-2	-	TGTGCCAGCAGCCCCTCCGGGACTAGGGACACCGGGGAGCTGTTTTTT	CASSPSGTRDTGELFF
-	TRBV18	TRBJ2-5	-	TGTGCCAGCTCACCACCACTCTTCCAAGAGACCCAGTACTTC	CASSPPLFQETQYF
TRBD1	TRBV7-3	TRBJ2-7	-	TGTGCCAGCAGCGCGGTGCAGGGGGTCTACGAGCAGTACTTC	CASSAVQGVYEQYF
TRBD2	TRBV13	TRBJ2-3	-	TGTGCCAGCAGCCCATGGACTAGCGGGAGATTTTGGTGGACAGATACGCAGTATTTT	CASSPWTSGRFWWTDTQYF
TRBD2	TRBV10-3	TRBJ2-2	-	TGTGCCATCAGTGTCCAGCGGGAGAGGAGCGGGGAGCTGTTTTTT	CAISVQRERSGELFF
-	TRBV7-2	TRBJ1-1	-	TGTGCCAGCAGTCCCAACGTCGTGGGGGAAGCTTTCTTT	CASSPNVVGEAFF
-	TRBV7-9	TRBJ1-4	-	TGTGCCAGCAGCGAGACCGGGCATGAGGCTGAAAAACTGTTTTTT	CASSETGHEAEKLFF
-	TRBV19	TRBJ1-1	-	TGTGCCAGTAGTACTCGCCTCTTGGGCACTGAAGCTTTCTTT	CASSTRLLGTEAFF
-	TRBV29-1	TRBJ2-5	-	TGCAGCGTTGGGGGGGCGAGGAGGCGAGAGACCCAGTACTTC	CSVGGARRRETQYF
-	TRBV7-4	TRBJ1-1	-	TGTGCCAGCAGCCCATCCGGGGGGAAGAACACTGAAGCTTTCTTT	CASSPSGGKNTEAFF
-	TRBV9	TRBJ1-2	once	TGTGCCAGCAGCACCGACAGCAGACGCTATGGCTACACCTTC	CASSTDSRRYGYTF
TRBD2	TRBV19	TRBJ2-1	-	TGTGCCAGTAGCACTAGCGGGATAAGGGAGCAGTTCTTC	CASSTSGIREQFF
-	TRBV29-1	TRBJ2-5	-	TGCAGCGTTGATCGGGCGAATGGGGAGACCCAGTACTTC	CSVDRANGETQYF
TRBD2	TRBV9	TRBJ2-2	-	TGTGCCAGCAGCGTAGTGGACTTACTAGCGGGAGGATTATCCGGGGAGCTGTTTTTT	CASSVVDLLAGGLSGELFF
TRBD1	TRBV10-2	TRBJ1-2	-	TGCGCCAGCACCCCGGACAGGGGGATATATGGCTACACCTTC	CASTPDRGIYGYTF
-	TRBV7-3	TRBJ2-3	-	TGTGCCAGCAGCGGAGGGGTCACAGATACGCAGTATTTT	CASSGGVTDTQYF
-	TRBV19	TRBJ1-3	-	TGTGCCAGTAGTATAGCCGGCAGTCCTGGAAACACCATATATTTT	CASSIAGSPGNTIYF
-	TRBV28	TRBJ2-7	-	TGTGCCAGCAGCCCTTCGGGCCGTTTCGAGCAGTACTTC	CASSPSGRFEQYF
-	TRBV7-6	TRBJ2-3	-	TGTGCCAGCAGCCTTAAAAGGGGCCAAATCACAGATACGCAGTATTTT	CASSLKRGQITDTQYF
-	TRBV9	TRBJ2-7	-	TGTGCCAGCAGCCCGGGGTGGGCTAAATCCTACGAGCAGTACTTC	CASSPGWAKSYEQYF
TRBD1	TRBV2	TRBJ2-5	-	TGTGCCAGCACTCAACTCCCAGGGGGCCAGGCCCAGTACTTC	CASTQLPGGQAQYF
TRBD2	TRBV9	TRBJ2-5	once	TGTGCCAGCATTTTTCGCGGGAGGGCCGTGGAGACCCAGTACTTC	CASIFRGRAVETQYF
TRBD1	TRBV7-2	TRBJ1-2	-	TGTGCCAGCAGCTTAACTCGACAGGGTATTGGGCTTGATGGCTACACCTTC	CASSLTRQGIGLDGYTF
TRBD1	TRBV11-3	TRBJ1-1	-	TGTGCCAGCAGCCCGAGGACAGGGAAGACCGCCCAAGCTTTCTTT	CASSPRTGKTAQAFF
-	TRBV7-9	TRBJ2-7	-	TGTGCCAGCAGCTTACTAGCCTTCGAGCAGTACTTC	CASSLLAFEQYF
-	TRBV6-5	TRBJ2-7	few	TGTGCCAGCAGATACAACCAGGCCTACGAGCAGTACTTC	CASRYNQAYEQYF
TRBD2	TRBV30	TRBJ2-7	-	TGTGCCTGGAGTTTGTGGTGGACTAGCGGGAGGTACGAGCAGTACTTC	CAWSLWWTSGRYEQYF
-	TRBV6-5	TRBJ2-3	-	TGTGCCAGCCATCGGGGGGCGGGCGATACGCAGTATTTT	CASHRGAGDTQYF
TRBD2	TRBV4-2	TRBJ2-7	few	TGTGCCAGCAGCCAAGATCTACCAAGGGGAGGGTTCTTCTACGAGCAGTACTTC	CASSQDLPRGGFFYEQYF
TRBD2	TRBV11-2	TRBJ2-7	-	TGTGCCAGCAGGAGACTAGCGGGACCCGAGCAGTACTTC	CASRRLAGPEQYF
-	TRBV28	TRBJ2-3	-	TGTGCCAGCAGACTTAGCACAGATACGCAGTATTTT	CASRLSTDTQYF
-	TRBV19	TRBJ1-5	-	TGTGCCAGTACCACCCGGGACATTACCTTTCGCAATCAGCCCCAGCATTTT	CASTTRDITFRNQPQHF
TRBD1	TRBV6-5	TRBJ1-3	-	TGTGCCAGCAGCCGAGACAGGGGCCGGGATGGCACCATATATTTT	CASSRDRGRDGTIYF
TRBD1	TRBV6-5	TRBJ2-3	-	TGTGCCAGCAGGTGGACAGGGTTGGATACGCAGTATTTT	CASRWTGLDTQYF
TRBD2	TRBV11-2	TRBJ2-5	-	TGTGCCAGCAGCTTGGGACTAGCGGATTACCAAGAGACCCAGTACTTC	CASSLGLADYQETQYF
TRBD2	TRBV18	TRBJ2-1	-	TGTGCCAGCTCACCACTAAGGCGGGAGCGCTTGGATGAGCAGTTCTTC	CASSPLRRERLDEQFF
-	TRBV18	TRBJ2-3	-	TGTGCCAGCTCACCATCAGACGGGACTAGCACAGATACGCAGTATTTT	CASSPSDGTSTDTQYF
TRBD1	TRBV5-1	TRBJ2-3	once	TGCGCCAGCAGCTTGGACAGGGGTACAGATACGCAGTATTTT	CASSLDRGTDTQYF